This entry features one TCR beta chain sequence. Measured with immunoSEQ multiplex PCR; TCRdb has only the in-frame clones, and not every one. The profile shows some 84,000 clones, roughly 87% of them singletons. This sample was taken from a study of T cell responses to AZD1222 COVID-19 vaccine. The V end was cut by 3 bases, the J end by 10 bases, with 12 bases between. CDR1 and CDR2 (germline): SGHNT, YYREEE (reference sequence). The CDR3 has 12 residues. This chain links TRBV5-4 with TRBJ2-3, with D possibly TRBD2 on 5 matching bases. The clonotype comes from an adult who received the AZD1222 COVID-19 vaccine. The sequencing here drew on peripheral blood, taken 28 days after the second AZD1222 dose. In nucleotides, the CDR3 is TGTGCCAGCAGCTCGAACGGGGTACCGCAGTATTTT. This gives the protein CASSSNGVPQYF.